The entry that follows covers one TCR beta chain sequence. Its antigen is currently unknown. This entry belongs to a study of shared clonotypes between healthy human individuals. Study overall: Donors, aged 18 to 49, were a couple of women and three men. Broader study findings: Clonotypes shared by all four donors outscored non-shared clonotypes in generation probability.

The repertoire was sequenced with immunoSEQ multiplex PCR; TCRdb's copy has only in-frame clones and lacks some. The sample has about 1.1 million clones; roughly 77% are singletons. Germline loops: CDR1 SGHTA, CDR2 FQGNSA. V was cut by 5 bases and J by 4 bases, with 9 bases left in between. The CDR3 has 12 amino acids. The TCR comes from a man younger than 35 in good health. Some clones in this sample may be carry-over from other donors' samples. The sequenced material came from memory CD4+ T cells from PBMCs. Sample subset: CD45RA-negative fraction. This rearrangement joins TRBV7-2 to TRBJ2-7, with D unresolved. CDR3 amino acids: CASSPYQYEQYF. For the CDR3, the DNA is TGTGCCAGCAGCCCTTACCAATACGAGCAGTACTTC.